This is a list of T cell receptor beta chains from one sample in a study of control samples from healthy donors and cancer patients. Clones were read by immunoSEQ multiplex PCR, and TCRdb kept only the in-frame ones, dropping some. The sample yields around 250,000 clones, roughly 82% seen once. Sample: PBMCs. These receptors came from a woman in her fifties or sixties with lung cancer. The CDR3 runs from the conserved cysteine through the conserved F or W. D genes are given only for firm matches. The listing skips clone size in some rows; elsewhere it reads once, few, many or a size class.

cdr3_length j_call d_call clone_size v_call cdr3_aa cdr3_nt
11 TRBJ1-4 - - TRBV6-4 CASTGLIGLFF TGTGCCAGCACAGGGTTAATAGGACTGTTTTTT
16 TRBJ2-2 - - TRBV4-2 CASSPSDRANTGELFF TGTGCCAGCAGCCCCTCTGACCGGGCCAACACCGGGGAGCTGTTTTTT
15 TRBJ2-6 TRBD1 - TRBV6-6 CASSSQGAGANVLTF TGTGCCAGCAGTTCACAGGGGGCTGGGGCCAACGTCCTGACTTTC
17 TRBJ2-2 TRBD2 - TRBV4-1 CASSQNYLAGDTGELFF TGCGCCAGCAGCCAAAATTACCTAGCGGGAGACACCGGGGAGCTGTTTTTT
15 TRBJ1-1 TRBD1 few TRBV28 CASSPPGQLNTEAFF TGTGCCAGCAGTCCTCCGGGACAGTTGAACACTGAAGCTTTCTTT
15 TRBJ1-5 - - TRBV11-2 CASSFGITSNQPQHF TGTGCCAGCAGCTTTGGTATCACTAGCAATCAGCCCCAGCATTTT
14 TRBJ2-7 - - TRBV5-1 CASSLEANSYEQYF TGCGCCAGCAGCTTGGAGGCCAACTCCTACGAGCAGTACTTC
15 TRBJ1-4 - few TRBV2 CASRWNPPANEKLFF TGTGCCAGCAGGTGGAACCCGCCGGCTAATGAAAAACTGTTTTTT
14 TRBJ1-6 - - TRBV19 CASSITGRDSPLHF TGTGCCAGTAGTATCACAGGGAGAGACTCACCCCTCCACTTT
15 TRBJ2-7 - - TRBV7-8 CASSLDPGGLYEQYF TGTGCCAGCAGCTTAGACCCGGGGGGCCTGTACGAGCAGTACTTC
14 TRBJ1-2 - once TRBV2 CASSRSVGAHGYTF TGTGCCAGCAGTCGCTCGGTGGGGGCACATGGCTACACCTTC
17 TRBJ2-1 TRBD1 - TRBV19 CASSIPGQGLSYNEQFF TGTGCCAGTAGTATTCCGGGACAGGGCCTATCCTACAATGAGCAGTTCTTC
16 TRBJ1-1 - - TRBV4-1 CASSQAVVNLNTEAFF TGCGCCAGCAGCCAAGCGGTCGTTAACTTGAACACTGAAGCTTTCTTT
16 TRBJ2-1 - few TRBV7-9 CASSSDTALGYNEQFF TGTGCCAGCAGCTCCGATACGGCCTTGGGGTACAATGAGCAGTTCTTC
14 TRBJ2-5 - - TRBV9 CASSVAMGQETQYF TGTGCCAGCAGCGTAGCTATGGGGCAAGAGACCCAGTACTTC
15 TRBJ2-5 - once TRBV4-1 CASSQEGGRRETQYF TGCGCCAGCAGCCAAGAAGGGGGGAGGAGGGAGACCCAGTACTTC
15 TRBJ2-1 TRBD2 - TRBV2 CASIKTSGVGDEQFF TGTGCCAGCATCAAGACTAGCGGGGTTGGGGATGAGCAGTTCTTC
14 TRBJ1-2 TRBD1 - TRBV5-1 CASSPGQENYGYTF TGCGCCAGCAGCCCGGGACAGGAGAACTATGGCTACACCTTC
15 TRBJ1-5 - - TRBV28 CASSLGGRESQPQHF TGTGCCAGCAGTTTGGGGGGACGCGAAAGTCAGCCCCAGCATTTT
13 TRBJ2-1 - - TRBV2 CASQPGTYNEQFF TGTGCCAGCCAACCGGGGACCTACAATGAGCAGTTCTTC
15 TRBJ2-5 TRBD2 - TRBV7-8 CASNPSGGPEETQYF TGTGCCAGCAACCCTAGCGGGGGGCCGGAAGAGACCCAGTACTTC
16 TRBJ1-5 - - TRBV18 CASSPPRTDGHQPQHF TGTGCCAGCTCCCCCCCCAGGACAGACGGTCATCAGCCCCAGCATTTT